This note documents a single T cell receptor (beta chain) sequence. This sample was taken from a study of cytomegalovirus exposure and HLA in healthy donors. Germline lookup yields CDR1 MNHNS and CDR2 SASEGT. The germline V and J ends were trimmed by 7 bases and 0 bases, with 7 bases remaining between them. The CDR3 totals 12 residues. PCR was performed using 60 Vbeta and 13 Jbeta primers. This table comes from immunoSEQ multiplex PCR, and its TCRdb copy is limited to in-frame clones, with some not included. Of 90,000 to 110,000 clones in the sample, about two thirds are singletons; the top ten hold 5.4%.

The sample consisted of PBMCs. The TCR originated in a woman in her seventies in good health and CMV-seropositive. The V and J genes are TRBV6-1 and TRBJ2-7, with D perhaps TRBD1 (5 bases). CDR3: CASTQGSYEQYF. As DNA, the CDR3 is TGTGCCAGCACCCAGGGCTCCTACGAGCAGTACTTC.